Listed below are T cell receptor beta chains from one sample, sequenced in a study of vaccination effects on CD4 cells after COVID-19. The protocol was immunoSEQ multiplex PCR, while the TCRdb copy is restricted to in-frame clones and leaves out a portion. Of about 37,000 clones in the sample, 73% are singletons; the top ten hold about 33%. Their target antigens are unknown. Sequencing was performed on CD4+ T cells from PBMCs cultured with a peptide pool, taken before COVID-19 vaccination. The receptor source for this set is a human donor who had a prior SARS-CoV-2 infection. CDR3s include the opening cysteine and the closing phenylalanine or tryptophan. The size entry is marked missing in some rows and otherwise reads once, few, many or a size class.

CDR3: CASSPHQALADDNEQFF; V: TRBV4-3; size: NA
CDR3: CASSLGTSGSHEQYF; V: TRBV28; size: NA
CDR3: CSVGGGYTGELFF; V: TRBV29-1; size: NA
CDR3: CASSANPGPWDEQYF; V: TRBV2; size: NA
CDR3: CASSSGSSYNSPLHF; V: TRBV7-6; size: NA
CDR3: CASQPLAGGTGELFF; V: TRBV7-7; size: NA
CDR3: CASSLGTSGTSTDTQYF; V: TRBV5-1; size: NA
CDR3: CASSYGGFSYNEQFF; V: TRBV6-5; size: few
CDR3: CASSQDWGSKNTGELFF; V: TRBV3-1/TRBV3-2; size: NA
CDR3: CASSSGGIGLNQPQHF; V: TRBV7-9; size: NA
CDR3: CASSQSSGAGSPLHF; V: TRBV16; size: NA
CDR3: CATSSTDPDYNEQFF; V: TRBV24-1; size: NA
CDR3: CASSLESGRFEQFF; V: TRBV5-1; size: few
CDR3: CASSALDRVGTEAFF; V: TRBV9; size: NA
CDR3: CASSLDGPANEQFF; V: TRBV5-1; size: NA
CDR3: CASSLAVGGEGEQYF; V: TRBV5-1; size: NA
CDR3: CASTSTMGGNEQFF; V: TRBV2; size: NA
CDR3: CASKEGGGTGELFF; V: TRBV6-5; size: NA
CDR3: CASSGLASSYEQYF; V: TRBV2; size: NA
CDR3: CASSLVPNTEAFF; V: TRBV7-3; size: NA
CDR3: CASRGETNEKLFF; V: TRBV12-3/TRBV12-4; size: NA
CDR3: CASSTRGPDTQYF; V: TRBV12-3/TRBV12-4; size: NA
CDR3: CASSQDRDRGRSVQYF; V: TRBV4-1; size: few
CDR3: CASTPGVGKNIQYF; V: TRBV5-6; size: NA
CDR3: CASSNQGSWNTEAFF; V: TRBV11-2; size: NA
CDR3: CASSLAGRQASSQHF; V: TRBV7-2; size: NA
CDR3: CASSRGGGNTGELFF; V: TRBV9; size: NA
CDR3: CASSQVSAQAGLAGGEGETQYF; V: TRBV4-2; size: NA
CDR3: CASSLGGQGLEKLFF; V: TRBV5-4; size: NA
CDR3: CASSPQRGDTIYF; V: TRBV18; size: NA
CDR3: CASSPSRVGGSYNEQFF; V: TRBV2; size: NA
CDR3: CASSHPSGGTYNEQFF; V: TRBV4-2; size: NA
CDR3: CATSDPGTGGYEQYF; V: TRBV24-1; size: NA
CDR3: CASSVGIQETQYF; V: TRBV9; size: NA
CDR3: CARSSPRKGSVTYEQYF; V: TRBV5-3; size: NA
CDR3: CASSFSGGTDTQYF; V: TRBV18; size: NA
CDR3: CASSRMGDWSYNSPLHF; V: TRBV5-1; size: NA
CDR3: CATSDAGQGAGYGYTF; V: TRBV24-1; size: NA
CDR3: CASSYSKITNTEAFF; V: TRBV6-5; size: NA
CDR3: CASSPPGAKNEQYF; V: TRBV18; size: NA
CDR3: CASSMLSGETQYF; V: TRBV19; size: NA
CDR3: CASSAGPDYGYTF; V: TRBV9; size: NA